A single sample gave rise to the 23 T cell receptor beta chains below, sequenced in a study of long-term antiretroviral therapy in people with HIV. The immunoSEQ assay was v3.0, run at survey level. Sequenced by immunoSEQ multiplex PCR; TCRdb stores in-frame clones only, minus some. The data contain roughly 16,000 clones, more than 85% of them singletons. Sequences were derived from unsorted PBMCs, sampled 0.3 years after starting antiretroviral therapy. These receptor sequences come from a man between 60 and 75 years old with HIV.

The rearrangement uses TRBV5-1 and TRBJ2-3, with D hard to call. The germline V and J ends were trimmed by 0 bases and 4 bases, with 9 bases remaining between them. In germline, CDR1 is SGHRS, CDR2 YFSETQ. This CDR3 comprises 14 residues. CDR3 amino acids: CASSLVGGADTQYF. Written as DNA, the CDR3 is TGCGCCAGCAGCTTGGTGGGCGGCGCAGATACGCAGTATTTT.

The CDR3 nucleotides are TGCGCCAGCAGCCAAGAAATGGGGGGAAAACTGTTTTTT. This gives the protein CASSQEMGGKLFF. The chain uses TRBV4-3 and TRBJ1-4; D might be TRBD1 (5 bases). The CDR3 contains 13 residues. Germline CDR1 reads LGHNA; CDR2 reads YSLEER. V was trimmed by 0 bases and J by 10 bases, leaving 9 bases between them.

The V call is TRBV6-1, the J call TRBJ2-5; D remains ambiguous. The CDR3 totals 15 residues. Germline V gene sequence: CDR1 MNHNS, CDR2 SASEGT. Trimming took off 2 bases at V and 5 bases at J, with 15 bases between the two ends. The CDR3 sequence is CASSEWSDGWETQYF. CDR3 in DNA: TGTGCCAGCAGTGAATGGTCAGATGGGTGGGAGACCCAGTACTTC.

V and J are TRBV4-1 and TRBJ2-7; D assignment may be TRBD1 or TRBD2 (6 bases each). Trimming took 1 base from V and 3 from J, leaving 13 bases between them. This CDR3 spans 15 amino acids. From germline, CDR1 is MGHRA and CDR2 YSYEKL. The CDR3 nucleotides are TGCGCCAGCAGCCAAGGGTCGGGGGCTCTCTACGAGCAGTACTTC. Its translation is CASSQGSGALYEQYF.

The rearrangement uses TRBV2 and TRBJ2-7, with 9 nucleotides matching TRBD1. The CDR3 is 15 residues long. CDR1 is SNHLY and CDR2 is FYNNEI in the germline V gene. The trim removed 1 base at V and 3 bases at J, leaving 4 bases unmatched. The CDR3 region has the DNA TGTGCCAGCAGTGAAGGGCCGGGACAGGGCTACGAGCAGTACTTC. As protein: CASSEGPGQGYEQYF.

This chain uses TRBV5-6 with TRBJ2-7; maybe TRBD2 (5 bases). This CDR3 contains 14 residues. CDR1 is SGHDT, CDR2 YYEEEE, per germline. V lost 4 bases, J lost 3 bases, and 14 bases lay in between. CDR3 sequence (DNA): TGTGCCAGCAGCCTTCTTAGCGCCGTCTACGAGCAGTACTTC. Its translation is CASSLLSAVYEQYF.

This chain joins TRBV7-9 and TRBJ1-3; D gene unclear. Germline assignment: CDR1 SEHNR and CDR2 FQNEAQ (reference sequence). The CDR3 sequence is 14 residues long. Trimming took 1 base from V and 0 from J, leaving 4 bases between them. This CDR3 is CASSLDRSGNTIYF. As DNA, the CDR3 is TGTGCCAGCAGCTTAGACCGCTCTGGAAACACCATATATTTT. Full variable domain (remainder filled in from reference TRBV7-9 and TRBJ1-3): DTGVSQNPRHKITKRGQNVTFRCDPISEHNRLYWYRQTLGQGPEFLTYFQNEAQLEKSRLLSDRFSAERPKGSFSTLEIQRTEQGDSAMYLCASSLDRSGNTIYFGEGSWLTVV.

This chain uses TRBV7-3 with TRBJ1-2; D not resolved. Germline assignment: CDR1 SGHTA and CDR2 FQGTGA. The CDR3 loop spans 16 amino acids. V was shortened by 1 base and J by 0 bases, with 12 bases between the two germline ends. The CDR3 DNA sequence: TGTGCCAGCAGCTTAAAGGTACGGATTTCTAACTATGGCTACACCTTC. Residues: CASSLKVRISNYGYTF.

The chain has TRBV11-2 and TRBJ1-1, with no clear D. The V end lost 5 bases, the J end lost 3 bases, and 4 bases lay between the germline ends. The CDR3 is 11 residues long. The germline V gene has CDR1 SGHAT and CDR2 FQNNGV. CDR3 region: CASSDYTEAFF. As DNA, the CDR3 is TGTGCCAGCAGCGACTACACTGAAGCTTTCTTT.

The rearrangement joins TRBV10-1 to TRBJ2-5, with D possibly being TRBD1 or TRBD2 (5 bases each). Per the germline V gene, CDR1 is WNHNN and CDR2 is SYGVQD (reference sequence). The CDR3 sequence is 13 residues long. Trimming pared 4 bases from V and 3 bases from J, leaving 9 bases between. As DNA, the CDR3 is TGCGCCAGCAGTGGGGACGTCGAAGAGACCCAGTACTTC. Its protein is CASSGDVEETQYF.

J is TRBJ2-3 and V is TRBV6-7; 8 positions match TRBD2. TRBV6-7 belongs to the ORF category, with a function that is uncertain. V was clipped by 0 bases and J by 0 bases; unmatched bases: 8. The CDR3 length is 18 residues. CDR3 region: CASSYSISASGSTDTQYF. The CDR3 nucleotides read TGTGCCAGCAGTTACTCAATCTCGGCTAGCGGGAGCACAGATACGCAGTATTTT.

The chain joins TRBV27 to TRBJ1-6; 8 nucleotides agree with TRBD1. CDR1 and CDR2 (germline): MNHEY, SMNVEV (reference sequence). The length of the CDR3 is 14 residues. The V and J ends lost 3 bases and 9 bases, in that order; junction bases with no gene match: 4. CDR3 loop: CASSFRGLGSPLHF. The CDR3 DNA reads as TGTGCCAGCAGTTTCAGGGGGCTCGGTTCACCCCTCCACTTT.

DNA of the CDR3: TGTGCCAGCAGCACGACTAGCGGGGGGGGTTTTGGAGATACGCAGTATTTT. It translates to CASSTTSGGGFGDTQYF. V usage is TRBV7-9 and J usage is TRBJ2-3; TRBD2 matches at 14 bases. Germline trimming cut 5 bases from V and 5 bases from J; bases unmatched to any gene: 9. The CDR3 is 17 amino acids. Germline loops: CDR1 SEHNR, CDR2 FQNEAQ (reference sequence).

V usage is TRBV7-3 and J usage is TRBJ2-3, with 7 bases that match TRBD1. Germline V gene lookup returns CDR1 SGHTA and CDR2 FQGTGA. The CDR3 has 15 amino acids. V shed 1 base and J 9 bases; nucleotides not matched to a gene: 10. CDR3 sequence reads: CASSLKGGEGGTQYF. DNA for the CDR3: TGTGCCAGCAGCTTAAAAGGGGGCGAGGGTGGGACGCAGTATTTT.

The J gene is TRBJ2-5, the V gene TRBV2; D unresolved. V gave up 0 bases and J gave up 2 bases, with 7 bases separating them. CDR3 length: 14 residues. CDR1 and CDR2 (germline): SNHLY, FYNNEI. The CDR3 here is CASSEALGQETQYF. Here the CDR3 DNA reads TGTGCCAGCAGTGAAGCGTTAGGTCAAGAGACCCAGTACTTC.

The sample holds one count of this clone. The CDR3 bases are TGCGCCAGCAGCGTCCCCTCTAGCACAGATACGCAGTATTTT. Translated: CASSVPSSTDTQYF. V gene TRBV5-1 combines with J gene TRBJ2-3; no firm D call. Trimming shortened V by 4 bases and J by 0 bases, and 9 bases separated the two germline ends. The CDR3 loop spans 14 amino acids. Germline V gene data show CDR1 as SGHRS and CDR2 as YFSETQ.

The chain employs TRBV5-1 and TRBJ1-3; no firm D call. Germline CDR1 is SGHRS and CDR2 is YFSETQ. The V and J ends lost 0 bases and 4 bases respectively, with 14 bases between them. This CDR3 has 16 residues. CDR3 protein: CASSLATDPSGNTIYF. CDR3 bases: TGCGCCAGCAGCTTGGCAACGGATCCGTCCGGAAACACCATATATTTT. The full variable domain, completed using reference TRBV5-1 and TRBJ1-3, is KAGVTQTPRYLIKTRGQQVTLSCSPISGHRSVSWYQQTPGQGLQFLFEYFSETQRNKGNFPGRFSGRQFSNSRSEMNVSTLELGDSALYLCASSLATDPSGNTIYFGEGSWLTVV.

CDR3 nucleotide sequence: TGTGCCACTCAGGGGAGAAATCAGCCCCAGCATTTT. It is translated as CATQGRNQPQHF. The rearrangement uses TRBV19 and TRBJ1-5, with D possibly being TRBD1 (6 bases). The CDR3 is 12 residues long. V was shortened by 10 bases and J by 4 bases, with 11 bases between the two germline ends. Germline assignment: CDR1 LNHDA and CDR2 SQIVND (reference sequence).

The chain links TRBV6-6 to TRBJ2-7; tentatively, D is TRBD2 (5 bases). V was shortened by 7 bases and J by 2 bases, with 9 bases between the two germline ends. There are 12 residues in the CDR3. Germline CDR1 and CDR2: MNHNY and SVGAGI (reference sequence). The CDR3 loop reads CASTSSAYEQYF. The CDR3, as DNA: TGTGCCAGCACCAGTAGCGCCTACGAGCAGTACTTC.

The rearrangement joins TRBV5-4 to TRBJ2-5; D gene ambiguous. The V gene's germline CDR1 is SGHNT and CDR2 YYREEE (reference sequence). This CDR3 is built from 16 residues. Trimming took 2 bases from V and 1 from J, leaving 15 bases between them. Written as DNA, the CDR3 is TGTGCCAGCAGCTTTTCCGTTTTGAGGAGCCAAGAGACCCAGTACTTC. This gives the protein CASSFSVLRSQETQYF.

The chain links TRBV2 to TRBJ1-2; the D gene is possibly TRBD1 (5 bases). V was clipped by 1 base and J by 4 bases, with 13 bases between them. This CDR3 is built from 15 residues. Germline-derived CDR1 and CDR2 are SNHLY and FYNNEI. The chain's CDR3 is CASSEGQPLGYGYTF. The CDR3 region has the DNA TGTGCCAGCAGTGAAGGACAGCCCCTAGGCTATGGCTACACCTTC.

V usage is TRBV5-5 and J usage is TRBJ1-2; unclear D gene. Trimming removed 0 bases from V and 2 bases from J, with 8 bases in between. CDR1 SGHKS and CDR2 YYEKEE come from the germline V gene (reference sequence). This CDR3 comprises 14 residues. CDR3 loop: CASSLDSRNYGYTF. CDR3 DNA sequence: TGTGCCAGCAGCTTGGATAGCAGGAACTATGGCTACACCTTC.

The rearrangement links TRBV5-1 to TRBJ2-5; perhaps TRBD2 as D (6 bases). V lost 4 bases and J lost 0, with 10 bases in between. There are 14 residues in the CDR3. Germline V lookup: CDR1 SGHRS, CDR2 YFSETQ. The CDR3 coding sequence is TGCGCCAGCAGCCTTGGAGGGCACCAAGAGACCCAGTACTTC. It is translated as CASSLGGHQETQYF.